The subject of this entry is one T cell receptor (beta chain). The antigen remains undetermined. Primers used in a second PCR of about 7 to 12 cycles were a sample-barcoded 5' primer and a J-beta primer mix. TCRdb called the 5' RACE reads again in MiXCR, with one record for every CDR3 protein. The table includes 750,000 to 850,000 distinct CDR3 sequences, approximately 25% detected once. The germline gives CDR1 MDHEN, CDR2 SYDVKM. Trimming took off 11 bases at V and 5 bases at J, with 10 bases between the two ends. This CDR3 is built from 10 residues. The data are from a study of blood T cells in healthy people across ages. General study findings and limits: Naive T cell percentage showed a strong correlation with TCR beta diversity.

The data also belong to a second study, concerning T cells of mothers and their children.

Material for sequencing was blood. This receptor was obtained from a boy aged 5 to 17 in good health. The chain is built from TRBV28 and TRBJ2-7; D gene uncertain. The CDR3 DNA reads TGTGCCCTTTGGGTGGACGAGCAGTACTTC. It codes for CALWVDEQYF. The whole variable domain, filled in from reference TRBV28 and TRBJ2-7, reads DVKVTQSSRYLVKRTGEKVFLECVQDMDHENMFWYRQDPGLGLRLIYFSYDVKMKEKGDIPEGYSVSREKKERFSLILESASTNQTSMYLCALWVDEQYFGPGTRLTVT.